This T cell receptor (beta chain) was profiled in a study of blood T cell repertoires in COVID-19. Study in general: Nucleic acid was either cDNA or gDNA, and it came from T cells, B-cell-depleted T cells, or PBMCs.

This clone occurred once. Authors' data handling: Reference gene primer amplification gave estimated nucleated cell counts. Sequenced by immunoSEQ multiplex PCR; TCRdb stores in-frame clones only, minus some. V and J calls plus clone size are reproduced from that table; the DNA served to infer D and trimming. Of about 90,000 clones in the sample, around 80% were seen once. Sequenced: peripheral blood. The clonotype was recovered from an elderly woman with active or convalescent COVID-19.

CDR3 region: CASSVRLGTRGYFEQFF. The CDR3 DNA is TGCGCCAGCAGCGTCCGCCTCGGGACTAGAGGGTACTTTGAGCAGTTCTTC. The rearrangement links TRBV5-1 to TRBJ2-1; 8 bases are shared with TRBD2. The germline gives CDR1 SGHRS, CDR2 YFSETQ. This CDR3 comprises 17 residues. Unmatched junction bases numbered 18, after V lost 4 bases and J lost 9 bases.